These 20 T cell receptor beta chains were sequenced from one sample in a study of early T cells in non-severe SARS-CoV-2 infection. MiXCR, applied by TCRdb to the 5' RACE reads, yields one record per CDR3 protein. The table shows about 56,000 distinct CDR3 sequences, with roughly a tenth occurring only once. The material sequenced was whole blood. These receptor sequences come from an adult who was a healthcare worker with PCR-confirmed SARS-CoV-2 infection or an uninfected control (not recorded which).

The chain is built from TRBV6-6 and TRBJ2-1; 11 positions match TRBD2. Germline CDR1 and CDR2: MNHNY and SVGAGI (reference sequence). V trimming: 6 bases; J trimming: 5 bases; junction bases outside the gene matches: 3. CDR3 length: 14 residues. The CDR3 DNA follows: TGTGCCAGCAGGGAGACTAGCGGGAACAATGAGCAGTTCTTC. Encoded protein: CASRETSGNNEQFF.

This clonotype came up many times. V is TRBV5-4 and J is TRBJ2-7, with 7 bases identical to TRBD1. The V gene's germline CDR1 is SGHNT and CDR2 YYREEE (reference sequence). The CDR3 runs 14 residues. V was clipped by 3 bases and J by 2 bases; unmatched bases: 5. For the CDR3, the DNA is TGTGCCAGCAGCTCGTTCCAGGGGGCCTACGAGCAGTACTTC. Amino acids: CASSSFQGAYEQYF. Drawing the rest from reference TRBV5-4 and TRBJ2-7, the complete variable domain is ETGVTQSPTHLIKTRGQQVTLRCSSQSGHNTVSWYQQALGQGPQFIFQYYREEENGRGNFPPRFSGLQFPNYSSELNVNALELDDSALYLCASSSFQGAYEQYFGPGTRLTVT.

This clonotype was seen at least ten times. The gene calls are TRBV3-1 and TRBJ2-7; 11 bases line up with TRBD2. Per germline, CDR1 LGHDT and CDR2 YNNKEL (reference sequence). The V and J ends lost 6 bases and 0 bases, in that order; junction bases with no gene match: 4. This CDR3 contains 15 residues. As DNA, the CDR3 is TGTGCCAGCAGGGTCACTAGCGGGAGCTCCTACGAGCAGTACTTC. Its translation: CASRVTSGSSYEQYF.

This clonotype has more than one count but fewer than ten. The rearrangement joins TRBV3-1 to TRBJ2-5; D uncertain. V dropped 0 bases and J dropped 5 bases, with 13 bases sitting between them. CDR3 size: 15 residues. The germline gives CDR1 LGHDT, CDR2 YNNKEL (reference sequence). The CDR3 coding sequence is TGTGCCAGCAGCCAAGATCAAGTAGCATCCGAGACCCAGTACTTC. Its protein is CASSQDQVASETQYF.

This clonotype showed up many times. The V and J genes are TRBV19 and TRBJ1-6; D gene unclear. With 5 bases removed from V and 6 bases from J, the gap between germline ends came to 11 bases. This CDR3 contains 14 residues. Germline CDR1 and CDR2: LNHDA and SQIVND (reference sequence). DNA for the CDR3: TGTGCCAGTAGTTCGGGATGGGGTAATTCACCCCTCCACTTT. It translates to CASSSGWGNSPLHF.

The gene calls are TRBV30 and TRBJ1-3, with 7 bases fitting TRBD1. The trim removed 2 bases at V and 2 bases at J, leaving 3 bases unmatched. This CDR3 is 14 amino acids long. The germline CDR1 and CDR2 sequences are GTSNPN and SVGIG (reference sequence). This chain's CDR3 is CAWSPGTAGNTIYF. The CDR3 region has the DNA TGTGCCTGGAGTCCGGGGACAGCTGGAAACACCATATATTTT.

This clonotype occurred a few times. The V call is TRBV24-1, the J call TRBJ1-1, with a weak D call TRBD1 (5 bases). With 7 bases removed from V and 3 bases from J, the gap between germline ends came to 11 bases. CDR1 is KGHDR, CDR2 SFDVKD, per germline. The CDR3 totals 13 residues. The CDR3 is CATRGTWDTEAFF. The DNA for the CDR3 is TGTGCCACCAGGGGGACGTGGGACACTGAAGCTTTCTTT.

This clonotype was seen repeatedly, ten times or more. The rearrangement uses TRBV3-1 and TRBJ2-7, with TRBD1 matching over 8 bases. The CDR3 consists of 17 residues. The junction had 9 bases not matched to a gene; V was cut back by 0 bases and J by 2 bases. Germline CDR1 reads LGHDT; CDR2 reads YNNKEL (reference sequence). As DNA, the CDR3 is TGTGCCAGCAGCCAAGAGACAGGGGATCTAGGGCCCTACGAGCAGTACTTC. This gives the protein CASSQETGDLGPYEQYF.

The chain joins TRBV5-1 to TRBJ2-3; 7 bases are shared with TRBD2. The germline gives CDR1 SGHRS, CDR2 YFSETQ. V lost 0 bases and J lost 4; bases outside the gene matches: 8. The CDR3 is 16 residues long. The CDR3 sequence is CASSLAGGSRADTQYF. For the CDR3, the DNA is TGCGCCAGCAGCTTGGCTGGCGGGAGTAGGGCAGATACGCAGTATTTT. Full variable domain (missing parts from reference TRBV5-1 and TRBJ2-3): KAGVTQTPRYLIKTRGQQVTLSCSPISGHRSVSWYQQTPGQGLQFLFEYFSETQRNKGNFPGRFSGRQFSNSRSEMNVSTLELGDSALYLCASSLAGGSRADTQYFGPGTRLTVL.

The J gene is TRBJ2-3, the V gene TRBV3-1; TRBD2 agrees at 9 bases. With V trimmed by 4 bases and J by 1 base, 6 bases remained unmatched. Germline V gene data show CDR1 as LGHDT and CDR2 as YNNKEL (reference sequence). The CDR3 consists of 16 residues. The CDR3, as DNA: TGTGCCAGCAGCCTCATAGCGGGAGCTGGCACAGATACGCAGTATTTT. Amino acid sequence: CASSLIAGAGTDTQYF.

This clonotype has a handful of counts. V and J are TRBV14 and TRBJ2-3; D possibly corresponds to TRBD2 (6 bases). This CDR3 is built from 15 residues. With 4 bases removed from V and 2 bases from J, the gap between germline ends came to 13 bases. CDR1 and CDR2 (germline): SGHDN, FVKESK. The CDR3 DNA reads TGTGCCAGCAGCCGACGGGACTTGTACACAGATACGCAGTATTTT. It is translated as CASSRRDLYTDTQYF.

The chain couples TRBV7-2 to TRBJ1-5; D is possibly TRBD1 (6 bases). Per germline, CDR1 SGHTA and CDR2 FQGNSA. Trimming took off 5 bases at V and 0 bases at J, with 14 bases between the two ends. The CDR3 totals 16 residues. The CDR3 region has the DNA TGTGCCAGCAGCCCAACAGGGATCTATAGCAATCAGCCCCAGCATTTT. Translated, it gives CASSPTGIYSNQPQHF.

CDR3 nucleotides: TGTGCCAGGGGCGGGGTAGGAACTGAAGCTTTCTTT. Translated, it gives CARGGVGTEAFF. The genes are TRBV27 and TRBJ1-1, with D uncertain. The CDR3 consists of 12 residues. Trimming removed 9 bases from V and 5 bases from J, with 13 bases in between. Looked up from germline, CDR1 is MNHEY and CDR2 is SMNVEV (reference sequence).

This clonotype was observed many times. This chain connects TRBV29-1 to TRBJ1-2; D might be TRBD1 (6 bases). Germline V gene data show CDR1 as SQVTM and CDR2 as ANQGSEA. There are 13 residues in the CDR3. Trimming pared 8 bases from V and 4 bases from J, leaving 17 bases between. The CDR3 reads CSLTRGGGYGYTF. The CDR3 coding sequence is TGCAGCTTGACTCGAGGGGGAGGCTATGGCTACACCTTC. The variable domain in full, with the rest retrieved from reference TRBV29-1 and TRBJ1-2, is SAVISQKPSRDICQRGTSLTIQCQVDSQVTMMFWYRQQPGQSLTLIATANQGSEATYESGFVIDKFPISRPNLTFSTLTVSNMSPEDSSIYLCSLTRGGGYGYTFGSGTRLTVV.

A few counts support this clonotype. The chain joins TRBV3-1 to TRBJ2-7, with 7 bases matching TRBD1. V lost 2 bases, J lost 7 bases, and 8 bases stayed unmatched. Germline V gene data show CDR1 as LGHDT and CDR2 as YNNKEL (reference sequence). The CDR3 covers 14 residues. The DNA of the CDR3 is TGTGCCAGCAGCCAACGGGGACAGCCCTGGGAGCAGTACTTC. Encoded protein: CASSQRGQPWEQYF.

The CDR3 nucleotides are TGTGCCAGCAGTTTAGACCTACTAGCAGATACGCAGTATTTT. This encodes CASSLDLLADTQYF. This sequence joins TRBV12-3 or TRBV12-4 and TRBJ2-3; perhaps TRBD2 as D (5 bases). The CDR3 contains 14 residues. Between the trimmed V and J ends, which lost 1 base and 4 bases, there was a span of 9 bases.

The CDR3 loop is CASRLATARYEQYF. Here the CDR3 DNA reads TGTGCAAGTCGCTTAGCGACGGCCCGGTACGAGCAGTACTTC. The V gene is TRBV12-2, the J gene TRBJ2-7; the D segment call TRBD1 is taken from the table without a DNA check. TRBV12-2 is a recognized pseudogene. CDR3 length: 14 residues.

This chain joins TRBV3-1 and TRBJ2-3; 7 bases align to TRBD2. The V gene's germline CDR1 is LGHDT and CDR2 YNNKEL (reference sequence). The CDR3 is 15 amino acids. The ends lost 4 bases at V and 1 base at J; junction bases unmatched: 5. The CDR3 DNA reads as TGTGCCAGCAGCCCTAGACGGGGGGGCACAGATACGCAGTATTTT. It specifies CASSPRRGGTDTQYF.

This clonotype has just one count. The V call is TRBV11-2, the J call TRBJ1-2; a possible D gene is TRBD1 (5 bases). Germline CDR1 is SGHAT and CDR2 is FQNNGV. The V gene lost 4 bases and the J gene lost 8 bases, with 17 bases spanning the gap. This CDR3 spans 14 amino acids. Here the CDR3 DNA reads TGTGCCAGCAGCTACCGGACACCCTTGGGGGGCTACACCTTC. Translation: CASSYRTPLGGYTF.

V and J are TRBV28 and TRBJ2-1; D remains ambiguous. The CDR3 consists of 12 residues. The V end lost 3 bases, the J end lost 6 bases, and 6 bases lay between the germline ends. Germline CDR1 is MDHEN and CDR2 is SYDVKM. This chain's CDR3 is CASSFFGNEQFF. The CDR3 coding sequence is TGTGCCAGCAGTTTCTTCGGCAATGAGCAGTTCTTC.